The present T cell receptor (beta chain) was sequenced within a study of control samples from healthy donors and cancer patients. Data came from immunoSEQ multiplex PCR; TCRdb stores just in-frame clones and leaves some out. The data hold under 70,000 clones, with approximately 90% observed a single time. Material for sequencing was PBMCs. This TCR was recovered from a woman aged 45-60 years with colorectal cancer.

CDR3 amino acids: CASRNMNTEAFF. Here the CDR3 DNA reads TGTGCCAGCCGCAACATGAACACTGAAGCTTTCTTT. This chain links TRBV3-1 (or the pseudogene TRBV3-2) with TRBJ1-1; D gene uncertain. V dropped 8 bases and J dropped 0 bases, with 7 bases sitting between them. There are 12 residues in the CDR3. Germline V gene sequence: CDR1 LGHDT, CDR2 YNNKEL (reference sequence).